The 14 T cell receptor beta chains below were found in one sample sequenced in a study of response to subunit inactivated influenza vaccine. Via MiXCR, TCRdb re-called the RT-PCR reads, giving one row per CDR3 protein. The data show 650,000 or so distinct CDR3 sequences, around 15% seen once. Sequencing used PBMCs from blood, obtained roughly 15 days before vaccination. These receptors originate from a man between 45 and 60 years old who received an inactivated influenza vaccine.

The sample holds a few counts of this clonotype. This chain connects TRBV5-1 to TRBJ2-7; D gene ambiguous. Looked up from germline, CDR1 is SGHRS and CDR2 is YFSETQ. V lost 0 bases and J lost 7, with 8 bases in between. This CDR3 has 12 amino acids. CDR3: CASSLVRQEQYF. The CDR3 DNA reads as TGCGCCAGCAGCTTGGTTAGACAAGAGCAGTACTTC.

This clonotype was recorded at least ten times. This chain joins TRBV29-1 and TRBJ2-5, with 8 bases fitting TRBD2. Trimming at V came to 7 bases and at J to 5 bases, leaving 6 bases not matched to a gene. CDR3 length: 12 residues. Germline CDR1 and CDR2: SQVTM and ANQGSEA. Written as DNA, the CDR3 is TGCAGCGCCGGGGGGGCTCGGGAGACCCAGTACTTC. This codes for CSAGGARETQYF.

This clonotype was found a few times. The CDR3 reads CATRPGAGANVLTF. DNA of the CDR3: TGTGCCACAAGGCCAGGGGCTGGGGCCAACGTCCTGACTTTC. The gene calls are TRBV15 and TRBJ2-6; possible D gene TRBD1, 6 bases. The CDR3 length is 14 residues. V lost 9 bases to trimming and J lost 2 bases, with 11 bases between them. CDR1 is LNHNV and CDR2 is YYDKDF in the germline V gene (reference sequence).

V gene TRBV6-1 combines with J gene TRBJ2-6; TRBD1 aligns across 8 bases. Germline V lookup: CDR1 MNHNS, CDR2 SASEGT. The CDR3 extends over 17 amino acids. Trimming took 3 bases from V and 0 from J; bases not matched to a gene: 4. This CDR3 reads CASSEQGAGSGANVLTF. CDR3 in DNA: TGTGCCAGCAGTGAGCAGGGGGCCGGCTCTGGGGCCAACGTCCTGACTTTC.

The J gene is TRBJ1-6, the V gene TRBV10-3; D perhaps matches TRBD1 (6 bases). Between the trimmed V and J ends, which lost 6 bases and 7 bases, there was a span of 13 bases. Germline CDR1 is ENHRY and CDR2 is SYGVKD. The CDR3 spans 14 residues. CDR3 nucleotide sequence: TGTGCCATCAGCCTAAGGGGGGAGAATTCACCCCTCCACTTT. This gives the protein CAISLRGENSPLHF.

The V call is TRBV19, the J call TRBJ2-7, with D possibly being TRBD2 (6 bases). Germline V gene lookup returns CDR1 LNHDA and CDR2 SQIVND (reference sequence). V lost 4 bases to trimming and J lost 2 bases, with 9 bases between them. CDR3 length: 13 residues. The CDR3 DNA reads as TGTGCCAGTAGTAGCGGGATACCCTACGAGCAGTACTTC. Amino acid sequence: CASSSGIPYEQYF.

This clonotype was counted at least ten times. The chain couples TRBV7-8 to TRBJ2-5; no clear D. The CDR3 loop spans 11 amino acids. V shed 5 bases and J shed 3 bases, with 4 bases lying between them. Germline lookup yields CDR1 SGHVS and CDR2 FQNEAQ. The DNA of the CDR3 is TGTGCCAGCAGCACCGAAGAGACCCAGTACTTC. Amino acid sequence: CASSTEETQYF.

At least ten counts were recorded for this clonotype. The chain recombines TRBV7-9 with TRBJ1-5; D gene uncertain. Per the germline V gene, CDR1 is SEHNR and CDR2 is FQNEAQ (reference sequence). V dropped 1 base and J dropped 6 bases, with 7 bases sitting between them. This CDR3 region has 13 residues. The CDR3 here is CASSLEGPQPQHF. DNA of the CDR3: TGTGCCAGCAGCTTAGAAGGTCCTCAGCCCCAGCATTTT.

The chain recombines TRBV18 with TRBJ1-1; the match to TRBD1 covers 8 bases. The CDR3 is 15 residues long. Germline CDR1 reads KGHSH; CDR2 reads LQKENI. V dropped 6 bases and J dropped 1; count of bases not matched to a gene: 7. The DNA of the CDR3 is TGTGCCAGCTCCCAACGGACAGGGTCGAACACTGAAGCTTTCTTT. Protein sequence: CASSQRTGSNTEAFF.

In its sample, this clonotype was seen a few times. V is TRBV11-2 and J is TRBJ2-4; the D gene is possibly TRBD2 (5 bases). Germline CDR1 reads SGHAT; CDR2 reads FQNNGV. This CDR3 has 18 amino acids. The V end was cut by 1 base, the J end by 1 base, with 17 bases between. The CDR3 nucleotides read TGTGCCAGCAGCTTAGTCCCTTCGGGATTCGGGGCCAAAAACATTCAGTACTTC. Residues: CASSLVPSGFGAKNIQYF.

This clonotype has a handful of counts. This sequence joins TRBV4-2 and TRBJ2-2; 9 bases line up with TRBD2. The germline V gene encodes CDR1 LGHNA and CDR2 YNFKEQ. V shed 0 bases, J shed 6 bases, and the junction held 5 bases outside the gene matches. The CDR3 is 16 amino acids. The CDR3 nucleotides are TGTGCCAGCAGCCAAGAACCTAGCGGGATAGCCGGGGAGCTGTTTTTT. This codes for CASSQEPSGIAGELFF.

The chain combines TRBV11-1 with TRBJ2-5; TRBD2 matches 11 bases. Germline V lookup: CDR1 SGHAT, CDR2 FQDESV (reference sequence). Unmatched junction bases numbered 18, after V lost 5 bases and J lost 4 bases. CDR3 length: 19 amino acids. In nucleotides, the CDR3 is TGTGCCAGCAGCCCAAACCGACCCCCGTCGGGACTAGCGGTAGAGACCCAGTACTTC. It codes for CASSPNRPPSGLAVETQYF.

The chain employs TRBV7-9 and TRBJ2-7; TRBD2 aligns across 9 bases. There are 16 residues in the CDR3. The V and J ends lost 4 bases and 0 bases, in that order; junction bases with no gene match: 7. The germline V gene encodes CDR1 SEHNR and CDR2 FQNEAQ (reference sequence). The CDR3 region is CASSSETSGNSYEQYF. The DNA of the CDR3 is TGTGCCAGCAGCTCAGAGACTAGCGGAAACTCCTACGAGCAGTACTTC.

The chain links TRBV7-9 to TRBJ1-1; D not certain. V shed 1 base and J shed 5 bases, with 11 bases lying between them. This CDR3 spans 14 amino acids. Looked up from germline, CDR1 is SEHNR and CDR2 is FQNEAQ (reference sequence). The CDR3 region is CASSLVLGRTEAFF. The CDR3 DNA follows: TGTGCCAGCAGCTTAGTCCTAGGGAGAACTGAAGCTTTCTTT.